Listed below are T cell receptor beta chains from one sample, sequenced in a study of blood T cell repertoires in COVID-19. Clones were read by immunoSEQ multiplex PCR, and TCRdb kept only the in-frame ones, dropping some. The sample comprises 170,000 or so clones, 85% to 95% of which are singletons, and 0.53% rests with the top ten. The sequenced sample was peripheral blood. The receptor source for this set is a man between 45 and 60 years old with acute or convalescent COVID-19. CDR3s leave out the opening cysteine and the closing phenylalanine or tryptophan. Each record gives: clone size, D gene, V gene, J gene, CDR3 protein. D genes are given only for firm matches. Clone size is stated in some rows and not others, as once, few, many or a class when expanded.

abundance: -
d_gene: -
v_gene: TRBV5-8
j_gene: TRBJ1-3
CDR3aa: ASSFLAFSSGNTIY

abundance: -
d_gene: -
v_gene: TRBV28
j_gene: TRBJ2-7
CDR3aa: ASSLPGQNYEQY

abundance: -
d_gene: -
v_gene: TRBV19
j_gene: TRBJ2-5
CDR3aa: ASGGRQETQY

abundance: -
d_gene: -
v_gene: TRBV6-5
j_gene: TRBJ2-2
CDR3aa: ASSWRTGELF

abundance: -
d_gene: -
v_gene: TRBV3-1/TRBV3-2
j_gene: TRBJ1-5
CDR3aa: ASSQDISNQPQH

abundance: -
d_gene: -
v_gene: TRBV10-3
j_gene: TRBJ1-1
CDR3aa: AISPGEMNTEAF

abundance: -
d_gene: -
v_gene: TRBV10-3
j_gene: TRBJ2-1
CDR3aa: AISEARGVENEQF

abundance: once
d_gene: -
v_gene: TRBV28
j_gene: TRBJ2-3
CDR3aa: ASRGGGTDTQY

abundance: -
d_gene: -
v_gene: TRBV5-1
j_gene: TRBJ1-6
CDR3aa: ASSLLSSYNSPLH

abundance: once
d_gene: -
v_gene: TRBV6-6
j_gene: TRBJ2-7
CDR3aa: ASSTRAGDYEQY

abundance: -
d_gene: -
v_gene: TRBV7-2
j_gene: TRBJ1-1
CDR3aa: ASSLDYRVRGEAF

abundance: once
d_gene: -
v_gene: TRBV30
j_gene: TRBJ1-2
CDR3aa: AWSVTRRGGYT

abundance: -
d_gene: -
v_gene: TRBV6-4
j_gene: TRBJ1-2
CDR3aa: ASSRGFPYGYT

abundance: once
d_gene: -
v_gene: TRBV10-3
j_gene: TRBJ1-5
CDR3aa: AISESGAGNQPQH

abundance: -
d_gene: TRBD2
v_gene: TRBV6-5
j_gene: TRBJ2-5
CDR3aa: ASRIAGGETQY

abundance: -
d_gene: TRBD1
v_gene: TRBV2
j_gene: TRBJ2-5
CDR3aa: ASSLDRGHQETQY

abundance: -
d_gene: TRBD1
v_gene: TRBV28
j_gene: TRBJ2-7
CDR3aa: ASSSGTGGREQY

abundance: -
d_gene: TRBD2
v_gene: TRBV28
j_gene: TRBJ2-2
CDR3aa: ASNPLAGGTGELF

abundance: once
d_gene: -
v_gene: TRBV21-1
j_gene: TRBJ2-2
CDR3aa: ASSKLTGVEPTGELF

abundance: once
d_gene: TRBD1
v_gene: TRBV5-4
j_gene: TRBJ2-1
CDR3aa: ASSRDRDRGRNEQF

abundance: -
d_gene: TRBD2
v_gene: TRBV9
j_gene: TRBJ2-1
CDR3aa: ASSDSGSSYNEQF

abundance: once
d_gene: TRBD2
v_gene: TRBV7-6
j_gene: TRBJ2-3
CDR3aa: ASSLGTSEADTQY

abundance: -
d_gene: -
v_gene: TRBV21-1
j_gene: TRBJ2-7
CDR3aa: ASSNREDFYEQY

abundance: -
d_gene: TRBD1
v_gene: TRBV18
j_gene: TRBJ1-1
CDR3aa: ASSPRGQPGEAF

abundance: few
d_gene: -
v_gene: TRBV28
j_gene: TRBJ1-1
CDR3aa: ASSFRAAGNTEAF

abundance: -
d_gene: TRBD2
v_gene: TRBV10-3
j_gene: TRBJ2-3
CDR3aa: AISEALAGPDTQY

abundance: -
d_gene: -
v_gene: TRBV11-2
j_gene: TRBJ2-7
CDR3aa: ASSTGAGGLLREQY

abundance: -
d_gene: -
v_gene: TRBV29-1
j_gene: TRBJ1-1
CDR3aa: SVTDGVAFTEAF

abundance: -
d_gene: -
v_gene: TRBV3-1/TRBV3-2
j_gene: TRBJ1-2
CDR3aa: ASSLDSSNYGYT

abundance: -
d_gene: -
v_gene: TRBV4-2
j_gene: TRBJ1-4
CDR3aa: ASSPEPGLPNEKLF

abundance: -
d_gene: TRBD1
v_gene: TRBV29-1
j_gene: TRBJ2-5
CDR3aa: SVDLYRQGEETQY

abundance: once
d_gene: -
v_gene: TRBV12-2
j_gene: TRBJ1-5
CDR3aa: ASRSLDRDPTGNQPQH

abundance: -
d_gene: TRBD1
v_gene: TRBV28
j_gene: TRBJ1-1
CDR3aa: ASSRQGMIAF

abundance: -
d_gene: TRBD1
v_gene: TRBV27
j_gene: TRBJ2-1
CDR3aa: ASSLPGQTHLDEQF

abundance: -
d_gene: TRBD1
v_gene: TRBV6-6
j_gene: TRBJ2-3
CDR3aa: ASSPGQGANPDTQY

abundance: -
d_gene: -
v_gene: TRBV6-5
j_gene: TRBJ2-1
CDR3aa: ASSTDNNEQF

abundance: -
d_gene: -
v_gene: TRBV27
j_gene: TRBJ2-1
CDR3aa: ASSYSRDNEQF

abundance: once
d_gene: -
v_gene: TRBV27
j_gene: TRBJ2-5
CDR3aa: ASSLAGLQETQY

abundance: -
d_gene: -
v_gene: TRBV7-2
j_gene: TRBJ1-2
CDR3aa: ASSPQSGFHGYT

abundance: -
d_gene: TRBD2
v_gene: TRBV27
j_gene: TRBJ2-7
CDR3aa: ASSLVSGSNYEQY

abundance: once
d_gene: -
v_gene: TRBV7-2
j_gene: TRBJ2-3
CDR3aa: ASSPVGTSTDTQY

abundance: few
d_gene: -
v_gene: TRBV28
j_gene: TRBJ1-5
CDR3aa: ASSLLENQPQH

abundance: -
d_gene: TRBD1
v_gene: TRBV6-5
j_gene: TRBJ1-2
CDR3aa: ASSSTGTGYGYT

abundance: -
d_gene: -
v_gene: TRBV28
j_gene: TRBJ1-5
CDR3aa: ASSLLGGRRQPQH

abundance: -
d_gene: TRBD2
v_gene: TRBV3-1/TRBV3-2
j_gene: TRBJ2-1
CDR3aa: ASSQDALAGKGEQF

abundance: once
d_gene: -
v_gene: TRBV19
j_gene: TRBJ2-1
CDR3aa: ASTNRALSSYNEQF

abundance: -
d_gene: TRBD2
v_gene: TRBV24-1
j_gene: TRBJ2-3
CDR3aa: ATSAMGGGEPDTQY

abundance: once
d_gene: -
v_gene: TRBV9
j_gene: TRBJ2-6
CDR3aa: ASSGTVSGANVLT

abundance: -
d_gene: TRBD1
v_gene: TRBV24-1
j_gene: TRBJ1-1
CDR3aa: ATSDFMTGEGAF

abundance: once
d_gene: TRBD2
v_gene: TRBV7-3
j_gene: TRBJ2-5
CDR3aa: ASSTLAGGRETQY

abundance: -
d_gene: TRBD2
v_gene: TRBV20-1
j_gene: TRBJ2-2
CDR3aa: SACGLASNTGELF

abundance: -
d_gene: -
v_gene: TRBV6-2/TRBV6-3
j_gene: TRBJ2-7
CDR3aa: ASSYSEGLYEQY